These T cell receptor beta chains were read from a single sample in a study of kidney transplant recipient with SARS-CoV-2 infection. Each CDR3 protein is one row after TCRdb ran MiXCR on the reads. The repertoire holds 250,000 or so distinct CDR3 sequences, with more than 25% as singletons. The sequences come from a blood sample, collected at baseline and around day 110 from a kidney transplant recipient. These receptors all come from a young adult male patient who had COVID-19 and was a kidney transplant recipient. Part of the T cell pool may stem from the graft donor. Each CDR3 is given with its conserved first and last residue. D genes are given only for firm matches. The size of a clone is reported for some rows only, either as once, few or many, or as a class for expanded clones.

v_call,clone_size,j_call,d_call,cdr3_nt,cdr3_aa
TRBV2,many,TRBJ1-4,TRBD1,TGTGCCAGCAGCCTTTCCGGGAGACAGGGCGAAAAACTGTTTTTT,CASSLSGRQGEKLFF
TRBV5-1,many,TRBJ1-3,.,TGCGCCAGCAGCTTGAACGGCCAGGCTGGAGGAAACACCATATATTTT,CASSLNGQAGGNTIYF
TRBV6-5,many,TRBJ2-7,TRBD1,TGTGCCAGCAGTCGGGACAGGGACACTGTAACCCTACGTTGTCAGTACTTC,CASSRDRDTVTLRCQYF
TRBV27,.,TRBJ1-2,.,TGTGCCAGCAGTCCCGCGGGGGGAGGTGCTGGCTACACCTTC,CASSPAGGGAGYTF
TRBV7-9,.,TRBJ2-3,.,TGTGCCAGCAGCCTTGCCCCTTCCCCAGATACGCAGTATTTT,CASSLAPSPDTQYF
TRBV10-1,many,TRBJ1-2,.,TGCGCCAGCAGTTATACGGCAAGATCGCGAAAGACCTATGGCTACACCTTC,CASSYTARSRKTYGYTF
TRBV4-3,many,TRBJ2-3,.,TGCGCCAGCAGCCAAGATCACAGGGCAGCAGATACGCAGTATTTT,CASSQDHRAADTQYF
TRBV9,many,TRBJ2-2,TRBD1,TGTGCCAGCAGCGGGACAGGGAAGAACACCGGGGAGCTGTTTTTT,CASSGTGKNTGELFF
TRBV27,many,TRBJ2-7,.,TGTGCCAGCAGTGCGACAGCCTGGAACGAGCAGTACTTC,CASSATAWNEQYF
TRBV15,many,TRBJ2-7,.,TGTGCCAACAACTACGAGCAGTACTTC,CANNYEQYF
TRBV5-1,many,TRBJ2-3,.,TGCGCCAGCAGCTTGGACGATACGCAGTATTTT,CASSLDDTQYF
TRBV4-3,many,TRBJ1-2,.,TGCGCCAGCAGCGTACTACCAGGACGTCGAAAGACCTATGGCTACACCTTC,CASSVLPGRRKTYGYTF
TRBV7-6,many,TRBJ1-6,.,TGTGCCAGCAGCTTAGGGGCAAGGAGCTCCTATAATTCACCCCTCCACTTT,CASSLGARSSYNSPLHF
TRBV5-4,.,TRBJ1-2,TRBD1,TGTGCCAGCGGCCCCGAGACAGGGGTAGTCGGCTACACCTTC,CASGPETGVVGYTF
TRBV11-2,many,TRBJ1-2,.,TGTGCCAGCCATTATAATCCAGGGGCTTATGGCTACACCTTC,CASHYNPGAYGYTF
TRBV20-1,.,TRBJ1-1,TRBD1,TGCAGTGCTGGTCCCGAGGGGACAGCTAACACTGAAGCTTTCTTT,CSAGPEGTANTEAFF
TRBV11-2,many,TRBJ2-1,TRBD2,TGTGCCAGCAGCTTAGCAGCGGGGGTAAACAATGAGCAGTTCTTC,CASSLAAGVNNEQFF
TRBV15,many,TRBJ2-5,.,TGTGCCACCAAACCTGGGGCAGGGGAGGGAGAAGAGACCCAGTACTTC,CATKPGAGEGEETQYF
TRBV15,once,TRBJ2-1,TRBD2,TGTGCCACCGGCAGAGATAGGTGGGACTACCTCCGGGTTGATGAGCAGTTCTTC,CATGRDRWDYLRVDEQFF
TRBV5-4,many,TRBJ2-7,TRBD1,TGTGCCAGCAGCTCACCGACAGGGACCTACGAGCAGTACTTC,CASSSPTGTYEQYF
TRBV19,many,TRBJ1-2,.,TGTGCCAGTAGTATCCTCCCAGACGAGACAAGAAACTATGGCTACACCTTC,CASSILPDETRNYGYTF
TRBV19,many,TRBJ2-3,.,TGTGCCAGTAGTAAGGCCACCAGCACAGATACGCAGTATTTT,CASSKATSTDTQYF
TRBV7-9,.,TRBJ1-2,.,TGTGCCAGCAGCTGCAATCGATACCGTGGAAAGACCTATGGCTACACCTTC,CASSCNRYRGKTYGYTF
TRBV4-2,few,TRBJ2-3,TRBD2,TGTGCCAGCAGCCAAGCAAGCGGGAGTCCCCCCACAGATACGCAGTATTTT,CASSQASGSPPTDTQYF
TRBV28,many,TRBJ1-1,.,TGTGCCAGCAGACCGGGTGGCGGCACTGAAGCTTTCTTT,CASRPGGGTEAFF
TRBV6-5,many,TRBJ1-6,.,TGTGCCAGCACCCCAAGGGGGACTCACCCTGGGAATTCACCCCTCCACTTT,CASTPRGTHPGNSPLHF
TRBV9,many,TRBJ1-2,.,TGTGCCAGCGGAAGGCTGTACTCAAGAAAGACCTATGGCTACACCTTC,CASGRLYSRKTYGYTF
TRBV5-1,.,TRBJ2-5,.,TGCGCCAGCAGCTTTCAGCCGTCCCAAGAGACCCAGTACTTC,CASSFQPSQETQYF
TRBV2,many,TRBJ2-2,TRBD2,TGTGCCAGCAGCTCCCGGAGGCTAGCGGGGGCGAACACCGGGGAGCTGTTTTTT,CASSSRRLAGANTGELFF
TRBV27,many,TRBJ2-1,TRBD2,TGTGCCAGCAGTGCAGCTAGCGGGAGTTGGCAGTTCTTC,CASSAASGSWQFF
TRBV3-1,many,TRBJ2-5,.,TGTGCCAGCAGCCCAGGAAATCCCATTTCTTTCTCTGAGACCCAGTACTTC,CASSPGNPISFSETQYF
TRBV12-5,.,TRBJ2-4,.,TGTGCTAGTGGTCTGGACCGCAACATTCAGTACTTC,CASGLDRNIQYF
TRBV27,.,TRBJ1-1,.,TGTGCCAGCAGTCGCGGGAGGAACACTGAAGCTTTCTTT,CASSRGRNTEAFF
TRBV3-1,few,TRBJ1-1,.,TGTGCCAGCAGCTTTGTCGATCCCATTTCAATTCGCACTGAAGCTTTCTTT,CASSFVDPISIRTEAFF
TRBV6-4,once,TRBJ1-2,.,TGTGCCAGCAGTAGACTGGGCTCATACGGAAAGACCTATGGCTACACCTTC,CASSRLGSYGKTYGYTF
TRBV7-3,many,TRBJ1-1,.,TGTGCCAGCAGCTTGGACCATCAGGGGAGAACTGAAGCTTTCTTT,CASSLDHQGRTEAFF
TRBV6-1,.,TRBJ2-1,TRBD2,TGTGCCAGCAGTGAAAGGGGAAGACTAGCGGTTTACAATGAGCAGTTCTTC,CASSERGRLAVYNEQFF
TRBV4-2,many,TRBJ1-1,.,TGTGCCAGCAGCGCCAGCGAGCGATTGATTCATGAAGCTTTCTTT,CASSASERLIHEAFF
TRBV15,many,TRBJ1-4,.,TGTGCCACCAGCAGAGATTGGACAGCTGGGCTGTTTTTT,CATSRDWTAGLFF
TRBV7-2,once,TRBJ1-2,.,TGTGCCGGCAGCAGGGAATTCAGAGACGGAAAGACCTATGGCTACACCTTC,CAGSREFRDGKTYGYTF
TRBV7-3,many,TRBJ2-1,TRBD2,TGTGCCAGCAGCGTACGACTAGCGGGGAGCGATGAGCAGTTCTTC,CASSVRLAGSDEQFF
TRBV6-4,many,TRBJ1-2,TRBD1,TGTGCCAGCAGTGACTCCGACAGGGGGGATTATGGCTACACCTTC,CASSDSDRGDYGYTF
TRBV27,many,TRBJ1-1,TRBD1,TGTGCCAGCAGGAAGACAGGGGGTGTAGCTTTCTTT,CASRKTGGVAFF
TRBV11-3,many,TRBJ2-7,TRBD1,TGTGCCAGCAGCTATAATCCGGGACAGGGTGGCGAGCAGTACTTC,CASSYNPGQGGEQYF
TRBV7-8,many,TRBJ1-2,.,TGTGCCAGCAGCCGTGGTGCGTTTACCCGAAAGACCTATGGCTACACCTTC,CASSRGAFTRKTYGYTF
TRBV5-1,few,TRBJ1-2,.,TGCGCCAGCGGCTTGGCATCGGTTCGAAAGACCTATGGCTACACCTTC,CASGLASVRKTYGYTF
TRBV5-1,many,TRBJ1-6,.,TGCGCCAGCAGCGTTGATAGCTCCTATAATTCACCCCTCCACTTT,CASSVDSSYNSPLHF
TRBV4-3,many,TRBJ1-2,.,TGCGCCAGCAGCACGGGGCAAGGACGTCGAAAGACCTATGGCTACACCTTC,CASSTGQGRRKTYGYTF